The 32 T cell receptor beta chains presented below share a single source sample, sequenced in a study of T-cell reconstitution after alpha-beta-depleted transplantation in children (dated by TCRdb to the mid-2010s). Library preparation employed PCR. For sequencing, an Illumina HiSeq 2500 was employed. TCR libraries were prepared with molecular barcoding, using unique molecular identifiers to normalize TCRbeta repertoire quantification. TCRdb took the public reads, trimmed them with fastp at Q25, ran MiXCR for clone calling and kept in-frame beta chains. Rows with a matching CDR3 protein are joined into one entry that keeps the most common DNA and genes. The sample records roughly 490,000 distinct CDR3 sequences, about an eighth of which are singletons. The top ten constitute about 14% of the sample. The treatment or condition tag for this specimen amounts to: allogeneic hematopoietic cell transplantation with graft depleted of TCRalphabeta T cells and CD19 B cells.

The material sequenced was PBMCs, mostly from graft donor cells, taken 180 days after TCRalphabeta/CD19-depleted stem cell transplant. Receptors originate from a female patient aged 2-9 years who had a stem cell transplant for aplastic anemia, so the T cells may come from the graft donor.

This clonotype was seen more than once but under ten times. The rearrangement uses TRBV5-1 and TRBJ1-2; TRBD1 is a possible D gene (6 bases). The CDR3 runs to 15 residues. Germline assignment: CDR1 SGHRS and CDR2 YFSETQ. V shed 2 bases and J shed 2 bases, with 13 bases lying between them. The CDR3 reads CASSFRPQGNYGYTF. The CDR3 bases are TGCGCCAGCAGCTTTAGACCTCAGGGGAACTATGGCTACACCTTC.

The V call is TRBV12-3 or TRBV12-4, the J call TRBJ1-1; D perhaps matches TRBD1 (5 bases). Between the trimmed V and J ends, which lost 0 bases and 4 bases, there was a span of 12 bases. This CDR3 comprises 15 residues. CDR3 protein: CASSLAGVRGTEAFF. The CDR3 DNA follows: TGTGCCAGCAGTTTAGCAGGGGTGAGGGGCACTGAAGCTTTCTTT.

The gene calls are TRBV7-2 and TRBJ2-5; D not resolved. From germline, CDR1 is SGHTA and CDR2 FQGNSA. V was cut by 5 bases and J by 4 bases, with 17 bases left in between. The CDR3 extends over 15 amino acids. CDR3 coding DNA: TGTGCCAGCAGCCCCTCCCCATGGATAGGAGAGACCCAGTACTTC. Translating gives CASSPSPWIGETQYF.

The rearrangement links TRBV7-9 to TRBJ2-7; D is undetermined. There are 13 residues in the CDR3. Deletions cut 5 bases from V and 0 bases from J, with 8 bases between. CDR1 is SEHNR and CDR2 is FQNEAQ in the germline V gene (reference sequence). The CDR3 region has the DNA TGTGCCAGCAGCACGGCCATCTCCTACGAGCAGTACTTC. It translates to CASSTAISYEQYF. Supplemented by reference TRBV7-9 and TRBJ2-7, the full variable domain reads DTGVSQNPRHKITKRGQNVTFRCDPISEHNRLYWYRQTLGQGPEFLTYFQNEAQLEKSRLLSDRFSAERPKGSFSTLEIQRTEQGDSAMYLCASSTAISYEQYFGPGTRLTVT.

The chain carries TRBV11-1 and TRBJ2-5, with TRBD1 as a possible D gene (6 bases). Germline assignment: CDR1 SGHAT and CDR2 FQDESV (reference sequence). The CDR3 spans 15 residues. V shed 3 bases and J shed 3 bases, with 14 bases lying between them. The CDR3 here is CASSFTDGTKETQYF. CDR3 sequence (DNA): TGTGCCAGCAGCTTTACCGACGGGACAAAAGAGACCCAGTACTTC.

The rearrangement joins TRBV28 to TRBJ1-6; no reliable D call. V lost 5 bases and J 4 bases, leaving 12 bases between the germline ends. This CDR3 comprises 15 residues. The V gene's germline CDR1 is MDHEN and CDR2 SYDVKM. The chain's CDR3 is CASSKPRSYNSPLHF. Here the CDR3 DNA reads TGTGCCAGCAGTAAGCCTCGGTCTTATAATTCACCCCTCCACTTT.

The chain couples TRBV19 to TRBJ1-5, with a weak D call TRBD1 (6 bases). Trimming shortened V by 3 bases and J by 6 bases, and 24 bases separated the two germline ends. The germline V gene has CDR1 LNHDA and CDR2 SQIVND (reference sequence). This CDR3 has 18 residues. Here the CDR3 DNA reads TGTGCCAGTAGTATTGGGAGTGCCCCTGGGGGGCTTGGTCAGCCCCAGCATTTT. Translated: CASSIGSAPGGLGQPQHF.

Comment on this clonotype: This CDR3 is missing its conserved last phenylalanine or tryptophan, likely due to a read error. The J gene is TRBJ2-6, the V gene TRBV11-1, with D tentatively TRBD2 (7 bases). Trimming took 6 bases from V and 1 from J, leaving 25 bases between them. Germline V gives CDR1 SGHAT, CDR2 FQDESV (reference sequence). CDR3 size: 20 residues. CDR3 residues: CASRNSLWGGSHSGANVLTL. CDR3 sequence (DNA): TGTGCCAGCAGGAATTCTCTGTGGGGGGGCTCCCATTCTGGGGCCAACGTCCTGACTTTA.

This clonotype was detected only a few times. This chain uses TRBV2 with TRBJ2-7, with D perhaps TRBD1 (6 bases). V was clipped by 7 bases and J by 1 base, with 14 bases between them. Germline V gene lookup returns CDR1 SNHLY and CDR2 FYNNEI. The CDR3 has 14 amino acids. CDR3 nucleotide sequence: TGTGCCAGCAAGATAGGGGGTACTTCCTACGAGCAGTACTTC. This translates into CASKIGGTSYEQYF.

The rearrangement joins TRBV6-1 to TRBJ1-2; D is perhaps TRBD1 (5 bases). Trimming left V 2 bases short and J 4 bases short, with 14 bases between. This CDR3 spans 15 amino acids. CDR1 is MNHNS, CDR2 SASEGT, per germline. The CDR3 DNA follows: TGTGCCAGCAGTGAATACGACAGAGAAGCCTATGGCTACACCTTC. Translation: CASSEYDREAYGYTF.

The chain employs TRBV5-6 and TRBJ2-3, with 8 nucleotides matching TRBD1. The V and J ends lost 4 bases and 3 bases, in that order; junction bases with no gene match: 13. The length of the CDR3 is 17 residues. The germline V gene encodes CDR1 SGHDT and CDR2 YYEEEE. The CDR3 coding sequence is TGTGCCAGCAGCCAGGACAGGGATGGGTTAGGAACAGATACGCAGTATTTT. Its translation is CASSQDRDGLGTDTQYF.

This chain connects TRBV20-1 to TRBJ2-1; D gene ambiguous. CDR1 and CDR2 (germline): DFQATT, SNEGSKA (reference sequence). The CDR3 has 15 amino acids. V gave up 3 bases and J gave up 0 bases, with 12 bases separating them. The DNA for the CDR3 is TGCAGTGCTAGGAAACGTCAGGACTCCTACAATGAGCAGTTCTTC. Its translation: CSARKRQDSYNEQFF.

This clonotype showed up many times. The rearrangement uses TRBV28 and TRBJ2-7, with 13 positions matching TRBD2. The CDR3 length is 18 residues. After removal of 4 bases from V and 6 bases from J, the junction contained 15 bases not matched to a gene. Germline V gives CDR1 MDHEN, CDR2 SYDVKM. CDR3 coding DNA: TGTGCCAGCAGTTCGACATACGAACCGGGACTAGCGGGACTCGAGCAGTACTTC. Its translation is CASSSTYEPGLAGLEQYF.

J is TRBJ1-3 and V is TRBV9, with D possibly being TRBD1 (6 bases). This CDR3 spans 16 amino acids. Germline V gene data show CDR1 as SGDLS and CDR2 as YYNGEE. Trimming pared 4 bases from V and 0 bases from J, leaving 14 bases between. CDR3 sequence: CASSPATGPSGNTIYF. The CDR3 coding sequence is TGTGCCAGCAGCCCCGCGACAGGACCCTCTGGAAACACCATATATTTT. Looking up the rest from reference TRBV9 and TRBJ1-3 gives the full variable domain: DSGVTQTPKHLITATGQRVTLRCSPRSGDLSVYWYQQSLDQGLQFLIQYYNGEERAKGNILERFSAQQFPDLHSELNLSSLELGDSALYFCASSPATGPSGNTIYFGEGSWLTVV.

This clonotype was counted ten times or more. The chain is built from TRBV27 and TRBJ2-3, with D uncertain. V was trimmed by 5 bases and J by 1 base, leaving 13 bases between them. This CDR3 has 15 amino acids. From germline, CDR1 is MNHEY and CDR2 SMNVEV (reference sequence). This CDR3 reads CASSLLFRGTDTQYF. CDR3 bases: TGTGCCAGCAGTCTACTGTTTCGTGGCACAGATACGCAGTATTTT.

This clonotype was counted ten times or more. The rearrangement uses TRBV5-8 and TRBJ1-4; perhaps TRBD1 as D (5 bases). CDR3 length: 15 residues. With 3 bases removed from V and 3 bases from J, the gap between germline ends came to 12 bases. Germline V gene sequence: CDR1 SGHTS, CDR2 YDEGEE. Here the CDR3 reads CASSWRRGANEKLFF. The CDR3 region has the DNA TGTGCCAGCAGCTGGCGACGGGGGGCTAATGAAAAACTGTTTTTT. The full variable domain, rest sourced from reference TRBV5-8 and TRBJ1-4, is EAGVTQSPTHLIKTRGQQATLRCSPISGHTSVYWYQQALGLGLQFLLWYDEGEERNRGNFPPRFSGRQFPNYSSELNVNALELEDSALYLCASSWRRGANEKLFFGSGTQLSVL.

In this sample, this clonotype turned up many times. The genes are TRBV5-1 and TRBJ2-1, with D possibly being TRBD2 (6 bases). The CDR3 totals 14 residues. Germline CDR1 and CDR2: SGHRS and YFSETQ. Between the trimmed V and J ends, which lost 5 bases and 4 bases, there was a span of 13 bases. The CDR3 DNA reads TGCGCCAGCAGTGCTCGGGACTTATACAATGAGCAGTTCTTC. Protein sequence: CASSARDLYNEQFF.

This clonotype was seen a handful of times. The V and J genes are TRBV28 and TRBJ2-7; the D gene is possibly TRBD2 (6 bases). The germline V gene encodes CDR1 MDHEN and CDR2 SYDVKM. The CDR3 totals 14 residues. V was cut by 2 bases and J by 3 bases, with 11 bases left in between. The CDR3 DNA reads TGTGCCAGCAGTTTAGTTGGACTACTCTACGAGCAGTACTTC. Translated, it gives CASSLVGLLYEQYF.

CDR3 protein: CACIRGEREFYEQYF. DNA for the CDR3: TGTGCATGCATTAGGGGTGAGCGGGAGTTTTACGAGCAGTACTTC. The rearrangement joins TRBV30 to TRBJ2-7; 8 bases are shared with TRBD2. CDR1 GTSNPN and CDR2 SVGIG come from the germline V gene (reference sequence). The CDR3 has 15 amino acids.

The V and J genes are TRBV28 and TRBJ2-1; possible D gene TRBD2, 6 bases. In germline, CDR1 is MDHEN, CDR2 SYDVKM. The CDR3 has 17 amino acids. V was cut by 3 bases and J by 0 bases, with 15 bases left in between. Here the CDR3 reads CASSFPPGRGSYNEQFF. The DNA for the CDR3 is TGTGCCAGCAGTTTCCCCCCCGGGAGAGGCTCCTACAATGAGCAGTTCTTC.

This clonotype has a count of ten or more. The genes are TRBV12-3 or TRBV12-4 and TRBJ2-1, with 8 nucleotides matching TRBD2. V lost 4 bases, J lost 15 bases, and 14 bases stayed unmatched. CDR3 size: 14 residues. The CDR3: CASSSPGLGPVGFF. CDR3 coding DNA: TGTGCCAGCAGTTCCCCGGGACTAGGGCCCGTGGGGTTCTTC.

This chain links TRBV5-5 with TRBJ2-1; 9 nucleotides agree with TRBD2. CDR1 SGHKS and CDR2 YYEKEE come from the germline V gene (reference sequence). Trimming at V came to 0 bases and at J to 3 bases, leaving 10 bases not matched to a gene. The CDR3 loop spans 18 amino acids. This CDR3 is CASSLALRLAALYNEQFF. DNA for the CDR3: TGTGCCAGCAGCTTGGCCCTGAGACTAGCGGCCCTCTACAATGAGCAGTTCTTC.

This clonotype was observed a handful of times. V and J are TRBV27 and TRBJ1-5; D may be TRBD1 (5 bases). The germline CDR1 and CDR2 sequences are MNHEY and SMNVEV (reference sequence). V gave up 2 bases and J gave up 6 bases, with 8 bases separating them. The CDR3 spans 13 residues. CDR3 sequence: CASSLGRAQPQHF. CDR3 bases: TGTGCCAGCAGTTTAGGCAGGGCTCAGCCCCAGCATTTT.

This clonotype was seen repeatedly, ten times or more. The V and J genes are TRBV7-2 and TRBJ2-2; D is unclear. V was trimmed by 1 base and J by 7 bases, leaving 7 bases between them. CDR1 SGHTA and CDR2 FQGNSA come from the germline V gene. CDR3 size: 13 residues. CDR3 nucleotides: TGTGCCAGCAGCTTAGTATTGGGCGGGGAGCTGTTTTTT. It codes for CASSLVLGGELFF. The whole variable domain, filled in from reference TRBV7-2 and TRBJ2-2, reads GAGVSQSPSNKVTEKGKDVELRCDPISGHTALYWYRQSLGQGLEFLIYFQGNSAPDKSGLPSDRFSAERTGGSVSTLTIQRTQQEDSAVYLCASSLVLGGELFFGEGSRLTVL.

This clonotype occurred a few times. The chain combines TRBV19 with TRBJ2-7, with 7 bases matching TRBD1. With 7 bases clipped from V and 9 bases from J, the junction kept 15 bases outside the gene matches. CDR3 size: 14 residues. The germline V gene has CDR1 LNHDA and CDR2 SQIVND (reference sequence). CDR3 DNA: TGTGCCAGTACCCTAAAACCCTGGGACAGCATGCAGTACTTC. Translated: CASTLKPWDSMQYF.

This clonotype was counted at least ten times. J is TRBJ2-3 and V is TRBV9; D gene ambiguous. The germline V and J ends were trimmed by 2 bases and 2 bases, with 3 bases remaining between them. The CDR3 spans 12 residues. Germline CDR1 is SGDLS and CDR2 is YYNGEE. CDR3 sequence reads: CASSVATDTQYF. The CDR3, as DNA: TGTGCCAGCAGCGTGGCCACAGATACGCAGTATTTT.

Only a few counts were recorded for this clonotype. The chain uses TRBV19 and TRBJ1-2; TRBD1 agrees at 9 bases. The CDR3 sequence is 15 residues long. CDR1 is LNHDA and CDR2 is SQIVND in the germline V gene (reference sequence). V gave up 1 base and J gave up 6 bases; unmatched junction bases: 6. In DNA form, the CDR3 reads TGTGCCAGTAGTATAGCGGGCACAGGGGGCGATGGCTACACCTTC. It translates to CASSIAGTGGDGYTF.

This clonotype was observed at least ten times. The V gene is TRBV4-2, the J gene TRBJ1-5, with D uncertain. Per germline, CDR1 LGHNA and CDR2 YNFKEQ. This CDR3 is built from 15 residues. Trimming took 7 bases from V and 5 from J, leaving 18 bases between them. CDR3 in amino acids: CASTSELGGHQPQHF. DNA of the CDR3: TGTGCCAGCACCTCAGAGTTAGGAGGGCATCAGCCCCAGCATTTT.

The chain links TRBV6-1 to TRBJ1-2, with D perhaps TRBD1 (5 bases). Germline V gives CDR1 MNHNS, CDR2 SASEGT. This CDR3 comprises 15 residues. V shed 2 bases and J shed 5 bases, with 15 bases lying between them. The CDR3 sequence: CASSEHPGTYYGYTF. The CDR3, as DNA: TGTGCCAGCAGTGAACACCCGGGGACCTATTATGGCTACACCTTC.

This clonotype was detected only a few times. V usage is TRBV6-5 and J usage is TRBJ1-4; tentative D call: TRBD1 (5 bases). The CDR3 contains 15 residues. Trimming cost V 2 bases and J 6 bases, with 13 bases left between them. CDR1 is MNHEY, CDR2 SVGAGI, per germline. The CDR3 nucleotides read TGTGCCAGCAGTTACAAAGTGGGGCCTGATGAAAAACTGTTTTTT. This sequence encodes CASSYKVGPDEKLFF.

This clonotype was counted many times. The J gene is TRBJ2-1, the V gene TRBV3-1, with TRBD2 as a possible D gene (6 bases). V was cut by 4 bases and J by 4 bases, with 17 bases left in between. This CDR3 has 16 residues. CDR1 is LGHDT and CDR2 is YNNKEL in the germline V gene (reference sequence). The CDR3 DNA follows: TGTGCCAGCAGCCGACCCCGGGGAGGCGGATACAATGAGCAGTTCTTC. This translates into CASSRPRGGGYNEQFF.

The sample holds many counts of this clonotype. This chain connects TRBV28 to TRBJ2-4; 8 positions match TRBD1. From germline, CDR1 is MDHEN and CDR2 SYDVKM. The CDR3 spans 15 residues. V was pared by 8 bases and J by 3 bases, with 9 bases of the junction left unmatched. The DNA for the CDR3 is TGTGCCAGCGGGGGCGGTGGGACAGGCAAAAACATTCAGTACTTC. Its protein is CASGGGGTGKNIQYF.